The following is a T cell receptor beta chain sequence with its context. Its antigen is as yet unknown. At baseline, cycle 4 day 1, and cycle 7 day 1, blood was sampled. Generated by immunoSEQ multiplex PCR, the TCRdb table keeps only in-frame clones and is missing some. Of tens of thousands of clones listed, 75% to 90% are singletons. Trimming removed 4 bases from V and 3 bases from J, with 12 bases in between. Germline values: CDR1 MDHEN, CDR2 SYDVKM. There are 14 residues in the CDR3. These data originate in a study of OX40 agonist ivuxolimab in advanced cancers. Study in general: Patients receiving dose escalation had hepatocellular carcinoma, melanoma, renal cell or head and neck cancer.

Study-level points and caveats: Relative to CD4+ cells, CD8+ T cells on average had more expanded clones. Expansion of clones was among the lowest in partial responders at 0.1-3.0 mg/kg.

The chain joins TRBV28 to TRBJ2-5; unclear D gene. Source: CD4+ or CD8+ T cells sorted from blood, taken in a trial of the OX40 agonist ivuxolimab. The sequence derives from an adult with an advanced solid tumor such as melanoma, head and neck, liver or kidney cancer. Here the CDR3 reads CASSSSQLEETQYF. DNA of the CDR3: TGTGCCAGCAGTTCGAGTCAGTTGGAAGAGACCCAGTACTTC.